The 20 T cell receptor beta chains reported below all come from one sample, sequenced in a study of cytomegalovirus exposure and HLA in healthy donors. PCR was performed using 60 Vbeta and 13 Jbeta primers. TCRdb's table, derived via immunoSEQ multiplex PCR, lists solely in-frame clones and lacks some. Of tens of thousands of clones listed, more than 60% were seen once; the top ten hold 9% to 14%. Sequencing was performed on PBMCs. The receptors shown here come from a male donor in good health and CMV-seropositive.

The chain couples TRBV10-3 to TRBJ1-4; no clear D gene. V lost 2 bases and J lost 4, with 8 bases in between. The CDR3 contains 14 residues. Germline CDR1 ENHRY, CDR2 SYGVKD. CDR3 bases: TGTGCCATCAGTGAGGCAGTCGATAATGAAAAACTGTTTTTT. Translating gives CAISEAVDNEKLFF.

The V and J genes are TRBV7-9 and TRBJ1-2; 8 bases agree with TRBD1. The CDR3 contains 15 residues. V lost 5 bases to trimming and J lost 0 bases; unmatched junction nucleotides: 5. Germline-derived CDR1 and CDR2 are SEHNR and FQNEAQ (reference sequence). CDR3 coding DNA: TGTGCCAGCAGCCTCCCGACAGGGGCTAACTATGGCTACACCTTC. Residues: CASSLPTGANYGYTF.

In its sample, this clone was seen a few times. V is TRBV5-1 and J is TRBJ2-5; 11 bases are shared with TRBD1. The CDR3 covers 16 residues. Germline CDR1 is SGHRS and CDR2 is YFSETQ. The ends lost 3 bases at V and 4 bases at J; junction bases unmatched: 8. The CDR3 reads CASSWTWDRGRETQYF. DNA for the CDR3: TGCGCCAGCAGCTGGACCTGGGACAGGGGGAGAGAGACCCAGTACTTC.

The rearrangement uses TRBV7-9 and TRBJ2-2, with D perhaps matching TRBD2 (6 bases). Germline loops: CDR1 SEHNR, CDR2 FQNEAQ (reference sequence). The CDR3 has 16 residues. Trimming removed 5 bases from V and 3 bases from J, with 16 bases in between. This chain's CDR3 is CASSGVKEGDTGELFF. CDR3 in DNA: TGTGCCAGCAGCGGAGTGAAGGAGGGAGACACCGGGGAGCTGTTTTTT.

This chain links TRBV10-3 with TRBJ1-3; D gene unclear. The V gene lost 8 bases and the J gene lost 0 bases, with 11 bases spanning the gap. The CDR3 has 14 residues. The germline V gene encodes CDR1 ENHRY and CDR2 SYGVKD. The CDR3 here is CAISERLSGNTIYF. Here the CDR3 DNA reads TGTGCCATCTCAGAGCGACTCTCTGGAAACACCATATATTTT.

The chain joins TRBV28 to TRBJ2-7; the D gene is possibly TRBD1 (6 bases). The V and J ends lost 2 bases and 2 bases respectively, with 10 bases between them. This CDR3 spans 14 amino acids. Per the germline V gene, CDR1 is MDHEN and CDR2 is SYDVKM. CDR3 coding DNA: TGTGCCAGCAGTTTAATCCCAGGGGCCTACGAGCAGTACTTC. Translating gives CASSLIPGAYEQYF. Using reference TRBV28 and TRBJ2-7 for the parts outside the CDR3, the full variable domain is DVKVTQSSRYLVKRTGEKVFLECVQDMDHENMFWYRQDPGLGLRLIYFSYDVKMKEKGDIPEGYSVSREKKERFSLILESASTNQTSMYLCASSLIPGAYEQYFGPGTRLTVT.

The CDR3 spells CASASYTDTQYF. CDR3 in DNA: TGTGCCAGCGCGTCCTACACAGATACGCAGTATTTT. This chain links TRBV11-2 with TRBJ2-3; the D is unclear. This CDR3 region has 12 residues. The germline gives CDR1 SGHAT, CDR2 FQNNGV. The V gene lost 8 bases and the J gene lost 2 bases, with 8 bases spanning the gap.

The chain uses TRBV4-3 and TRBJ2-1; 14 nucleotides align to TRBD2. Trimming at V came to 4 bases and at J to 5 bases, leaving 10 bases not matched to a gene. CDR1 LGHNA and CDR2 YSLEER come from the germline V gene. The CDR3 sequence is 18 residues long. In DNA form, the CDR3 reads TGCGCCAGCAGCCTTGGGACTAGCGGGGGACTTAAGGACAATGAGCAGTTCTTC. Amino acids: CASSLGTSGGLKDNEQFF.

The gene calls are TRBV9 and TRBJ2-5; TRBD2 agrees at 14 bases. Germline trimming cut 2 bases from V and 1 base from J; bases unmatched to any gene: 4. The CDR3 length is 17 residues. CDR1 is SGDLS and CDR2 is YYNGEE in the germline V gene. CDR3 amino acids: CASSVSGTSGGQETQYF. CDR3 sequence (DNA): TGTGCCAGCAGCGTTTCCGGGACTAGCGGGGGCCAAGAGACCCAGTACTTC.

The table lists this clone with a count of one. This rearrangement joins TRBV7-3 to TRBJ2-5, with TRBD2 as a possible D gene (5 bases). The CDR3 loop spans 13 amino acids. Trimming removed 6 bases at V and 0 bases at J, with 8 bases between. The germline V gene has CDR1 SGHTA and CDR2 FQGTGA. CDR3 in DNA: TGTGCCAGCAGTCGAGGGAACCAAGAGACCCAGTACTTC. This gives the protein CASSRGNQETQYF.

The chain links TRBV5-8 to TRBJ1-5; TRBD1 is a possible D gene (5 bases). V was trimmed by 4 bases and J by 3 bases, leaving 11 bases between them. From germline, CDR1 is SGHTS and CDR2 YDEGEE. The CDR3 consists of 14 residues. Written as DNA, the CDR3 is TGTGCCAGCAGCGGGGCATGGTACAATCAGCCCCAGCATTTT. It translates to CASSGAWYNQPQHF.

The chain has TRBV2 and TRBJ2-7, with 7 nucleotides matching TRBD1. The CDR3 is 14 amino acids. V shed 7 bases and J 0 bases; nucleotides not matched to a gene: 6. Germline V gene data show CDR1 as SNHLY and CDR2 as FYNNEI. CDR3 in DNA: TGTGCCAGCAAGACAGGGACGCTCTCCTACGAGCAGTACTTC. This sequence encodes CASKTGTLSYEQYF.

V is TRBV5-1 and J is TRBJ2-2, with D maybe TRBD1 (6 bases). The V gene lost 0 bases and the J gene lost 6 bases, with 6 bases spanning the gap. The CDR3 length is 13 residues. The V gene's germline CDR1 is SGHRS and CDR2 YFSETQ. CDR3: CASSLDRAGELFF. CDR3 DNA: TGCGCCAGCAGCTTGGACAGGGCCGGGGAGCTGTTTTTT. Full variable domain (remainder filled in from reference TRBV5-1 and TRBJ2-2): KAGVTQTPRYLIKTRGQQVTLSCSPISGHRSVSWYQQTPGQGLQFLFEYFSETQRNKGNFPGRFSGRQFSNSRSEMNVSTLELGDSALYLCASSLDRAGELFFGEGSRLTVL.

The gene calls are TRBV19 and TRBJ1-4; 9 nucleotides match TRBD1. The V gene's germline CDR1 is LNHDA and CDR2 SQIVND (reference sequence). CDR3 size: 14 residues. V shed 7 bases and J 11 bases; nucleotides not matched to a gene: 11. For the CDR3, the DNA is TGTGCCAGTACCCTTAGTGGGACAGGGAACAAACTGTTTTTT. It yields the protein CASTLSGTGNKLFF.

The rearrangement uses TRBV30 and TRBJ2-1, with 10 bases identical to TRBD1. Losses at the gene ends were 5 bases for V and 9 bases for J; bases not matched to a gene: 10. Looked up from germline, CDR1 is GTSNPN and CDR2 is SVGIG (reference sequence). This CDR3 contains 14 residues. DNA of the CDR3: TGTGCCTGGGACCCCGGGACAGGGGTCGGTGAGCAGTTCTTC. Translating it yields CAWDPGTGVGEQFF. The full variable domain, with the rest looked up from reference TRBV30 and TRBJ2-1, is SQTIHQWPATLVQPVGSPLSLECTVEGTSNPNLYWYRQAAGRGLQLLFYSVGIGQISSEVPQNLSASRPQDRQFILSSKKLLLSDSGFYLCAWDPGTGVGEQFFGPGTRLTVL.

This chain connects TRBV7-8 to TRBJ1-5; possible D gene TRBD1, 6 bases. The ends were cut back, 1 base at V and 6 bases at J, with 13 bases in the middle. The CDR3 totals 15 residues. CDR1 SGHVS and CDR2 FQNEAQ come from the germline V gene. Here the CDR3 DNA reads TGTGCCAGCAGCTTAGGAACAGGGCGCGGTCAGCCCCAGCATTTT. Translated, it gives CASSLGTGRGQPQHF.

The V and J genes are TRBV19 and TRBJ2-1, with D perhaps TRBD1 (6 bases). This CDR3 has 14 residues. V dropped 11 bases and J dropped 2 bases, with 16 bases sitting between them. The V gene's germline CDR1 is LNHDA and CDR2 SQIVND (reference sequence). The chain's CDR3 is CARVTGWAYNEQFF. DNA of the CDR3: TGTGCCCGCGTTACAGGGTGGGCCTACAATGAGCAGTTCTTC. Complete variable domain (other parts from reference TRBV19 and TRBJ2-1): DGGITQSPKYLFRKEGQNVTLSCEQNLNHDAMYWYRQDPGQGLRLIYYSQIVNDFQKGDIAEGYSVSREKKESFPLTVTSAQKNPTAFYLCARVTGWAYNEQFFGPGTRLTVL.

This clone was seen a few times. The CDR3 coding sequence is TGTGCCAGTAGTATACAGGGGGGCCCCTACGAGCAGTACTTC. The encoded protein is CASSIQGGPYEQYF. The rearrangement links TRBV19 to TRBJ2-7; TRBD1 is a possible D gene (7 bases). With 2 bases removed from V and 2 bases from J, the gap between germline ends came to 10 bases. In germline, CDR1 is LNHDA, CDR2 SQIVND (reference sequence). The CDR3 has 14 residues.

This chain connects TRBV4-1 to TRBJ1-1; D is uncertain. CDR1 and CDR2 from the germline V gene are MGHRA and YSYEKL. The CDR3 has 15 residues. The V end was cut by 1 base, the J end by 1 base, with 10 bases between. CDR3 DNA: TGCGCCAGCAGCCAAGGGACTTCGGGGAACACTGAAGCTTTCTTT. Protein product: CASSQGTSGNTEAFF.

The CDR3: CASSLTRGIYGYTF. DNA of the CDR3: TGTGCCAGCAGCCTCACCAGGGGCATCTATGGCTACACCTTC. The J gene is TRBJ1-2, the V gene TRBV28, with a tentative D call TRBD1 (6 bases). V was trimmed by 6 bases and J by 4 bases, leaving 15 bases between them. Germline V lookup: CDR1 MDHEN, CDR2 SYDVKM. The CDR3 has 14 residues.